This TCR beta chain was retrieved from a study of cytomegalovirus exposure and HLA in healthy donors. Looking at the study overall: The 90 to 150 validation repertoires, a later analysis reported, used the same platform as the 666 repertoires from the first cohort.

Remarks on this clone: Its antigen remains unknown.

The CDR3 has 15 residues. With 2 bases clipped from V and 3 bases from J, the junction kept 5 bases outside the gene matches. Germline V gene data show CDR1 as GTSNPN and CDR2 as SVGIG (reference sequence). The study's findings and limits: Whilst most TCR sequences proved rare, a subset of public TCRs occurred across many donors.

Only in-frame clones appear in the TCRdb table, and some are missing; sequencing was by immunoSEQ multiplex PCR. Among about 200,000 clones, about 79% were seen once, and the ten largest hold under 15%. This sequence originates from a woman aged 30 to 39 in good health and CMV-seropositive. The chain recombines TRBV30 with TRBJ2-3; 10 positions match TRBD2. What was sequenced was PBMCs. The CDR3 nucleotides are TGTGCCTGGAGTTCACTAGCGGGACTAACAGATACGCAGTATTTT. Encoded protein: CAWSSLAGLTDTQYF.